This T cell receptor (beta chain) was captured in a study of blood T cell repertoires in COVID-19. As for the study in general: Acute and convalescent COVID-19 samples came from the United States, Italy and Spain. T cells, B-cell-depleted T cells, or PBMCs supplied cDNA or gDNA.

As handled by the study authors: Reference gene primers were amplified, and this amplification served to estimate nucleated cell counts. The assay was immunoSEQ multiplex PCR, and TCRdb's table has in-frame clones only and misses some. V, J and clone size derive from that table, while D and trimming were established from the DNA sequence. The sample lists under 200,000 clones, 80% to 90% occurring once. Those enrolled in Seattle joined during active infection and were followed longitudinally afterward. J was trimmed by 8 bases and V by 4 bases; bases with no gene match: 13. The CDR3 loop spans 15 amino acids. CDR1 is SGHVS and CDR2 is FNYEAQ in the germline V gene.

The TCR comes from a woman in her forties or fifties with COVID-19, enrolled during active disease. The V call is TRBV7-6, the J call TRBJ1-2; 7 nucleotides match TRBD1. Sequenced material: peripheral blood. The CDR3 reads CASSSEQQGTEGYTF. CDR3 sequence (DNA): TGTGCCAGCAGCTCCGAACAACAGGGGACGGAGGGCTACACCTTC.